This record looks at one T cell receptor beta chain sequence and its context. The data were obtained in a study of blood T cell repertoires in COVID-19. Germline V lookup: CDR1 SGDLS, CDR2 YYNGEE. CDR3 size: 18 residues. V trimming: 3 bases; J trimming: 7 bases; junction bases outside the gene matches: 19. Method: immunoSEQ multiplex PCR; TCRdb's copy keeps in-frame clones and lacks some. The profile covers about 320,000 clones, with more than 90% appearing a single time and around 2.5% taken by the ten largest. J is TRBJ2-1 and V is TRBV9; TRBD2 agrees at 7 bases. This clonotype was sampled from a man aged 55 to 70 who had recovered from COVID-19. Sequencing input: PBMCs or T cells enriched from blood (not recorded which). CDR3 in DNA: TGTGCCAGCAGCGAGGGAGCGGGGTCGGGCGGGAGATCAAATGAGCAGTTCTTC. Protein product: CASSEGAGSGGRSNEQFF.